The 30 T cell receptor beta chains in this list originate from one sample, sequenced in a study of technical replicates of blood from a handful of donors. Assay: immunoSEQ multiplex PCR; the TCRdb copy retains only in-frame clones and omits some. The table includes nearly 95,000 clones, almost 97% detected once. Sequencing was done on a sample of T cells isolated from PBMCs. These receptors were collected from a human donor in good health.

The V and J genes are TRBV11-3 and TRBJ1-1; the D gene is possibly TRBD1 (6 bases). Per the germline V gene, CDR1 is SGHNT and CDR2 is YENEEA. V was shortened by 2 bases and J by 3 bases, with 10 bases between the two germline ends. There are 14 residues in the CDR3. The DNA of the CDR3 is TGTGCCAGCAGCTTACTGGACAGCTACACTGAAGCTTTCTTT. Translating it yields CASSLLDSYTEAFF. The variable domain in full, with the rest retrieved from reference TRBV11-3 and TRBJ1-1, is EAGVVQSPRYKIIEKKQPVAFWCNPISGHNTLYWYLQNLGQGPELLIRYENEEAVDDSQLPKDRFSAERLKGVDSTLKIQPAELGDSAVYLCASSLLDSYTEAFFGQGTRLTVV.

The CDR3 DNA reads TGTGCCAGCTCACCGAGTTCAGGGGGGAGCAATCAGCCCCAGCATTTT. Amino acid sequence: CASSPSSGGSNQPQHF. The rearrangement links TRBV18 to TRBJ1-5; TRBD1 agrees at 7 bases. Germline lookup yields CDR1 KGHSH and CDR2 LQKENI. Trimming cost V 3 bases and J 1 base; bases outside gene matches: 6. The CDR3 runs 16 residues.

The V and J genes are TRBV9 and TRBJ2-1; a weak D match, TRBD2 (5 bases). The germline V and J ends were trimmed by 0 bases and 1 base, with 8 bases remaining between them. Germline lookup yields CDR1 SGDLS and CDR2 YYNGEE. The CDR3 covers 15 residues. This CDR3 is CASSVAGISYNEQFF. The CDR3 DNA follows: TGTGCCAGCAGCGTAGCGGGAATATCCTACAATGAGCAGTTCTTC. The full variable domain, its missing parts supplied by reference TRBV9 and TRBJ2-1, is DSGVTQTPKHLITATGQRVTLRCSPRSGDLSVYWYQQSLDQGLQFLIQYYNGEERAKGNILERFSAQQFPDLHSELNLSSLELGDSALYFCASSVAGISYNEQFFGPGTRLTVL.

V is TRBV5-4 and J is TRBJ1-1; D not certain. The germline CDR1 and CDR2 sequences are SGHNT and YYREEE (reference sequence). The CDR3 totals 15 residues. The ends were cut back, 1 base at V and 1 base at J, with 11 bases in the middle. The CDR3: CASSLWIRGNTEAFF. The CDR3 coding sequence is TGTGCCAGCAGCTTGTGGATTCGGGGGAACACTGAAGCTTTCTTT.

The rearrangement joins TRBV27 to TRBJ2-3, with D tentatively TRBD1 (6 bases). CDR1 and CDR2 (germline): MNHEY, SMNVEV (reference sequence). The CDR3 runs to 15 residues. V was clipped by 2 bases and J by 3 bases, with 12 bases between them. The CDR3 sequence is CASSLGRGLTDTQYF. The DNA for the CDR3 is TGTGCCAGCAGTTTAGGCAGGGGTTTAACAGATACGCAGTATTTT.

This clone was found once. The CDR3 nucleotides are TGTGCCAGCTCACCTAATACAAACGAGCAGTACTTC. Protein sequence: CASSPNTNEQYF. The chain couples TRBV18 to TRBJ2-7; unclear D gene. Germline V lookup: CDR1 KGHSH, CDR2 LQKENI. V was pared by 3 bases and J by 5 bases, with 8 bases between. CDR3 length: 12 amino acids.

The V gene is TRBV6-1, the J gene TRBJ2-7; no firm D call. V was clipped by 5 bases and J by 2 bases, with 10 bases between them. Germline CDR1 and CDR2: MNHNS and SASEGT. This CDR3 spans 13 amino acids. This chain's CDR3 is CASSLTQPYEQYF. CDR3 DNA: TGTGCCAGCAGTCTGACACAACCCTACGAGCAGTACTTC.

The V and J genes are TRBV28 and TRBJ1-4, with 10 bases aligning to TRBD1. CDR3 length equals 15 residues. Losses at the gene ends were 5 bases for V and 7 bases for J; bases not matched to a gene: 7. Germline CDR1 reads MDHEN; CDR2 reads SYDVKM. Written as DNA, the CDR3 is TGTGCCAGCAGTGGGTCCCGGGACAGGGGTGAAAAACTGTTTTTT. This codes for CASSGSRDRGEKLFF.

CDR3 in DNA: TGTGCCAGCAGCCCACGACTACCCAGCTCCTACAATGAGCAGTTCTTC. It encodes CASSPRLPSSYNEQFF. This chain uses TRBV7-8 with TRBJ2-1, with TRBD2 as a possible D gene (5 bases). This CDR3 region has 16 residues. The V gene's germline CDR1 is SGHVS and CDR2 FQNEAQ. With 5 bases removed from V and 0 bases from J, the gap between germline ends came to 14 bases.

The gene calls are TRBV27 and TRBJ2-1; the D is unclear. V dropped 0 bases and J dropped 0 bases, with 9 bases sitting between them. The CDR3 extends over 16 amino acids. CDR1 MNHEY and CDR2 SMNVEV come from the germline V gene (reference sequence). The CDR3 here is CASSLSWANSYNEQFF. The CDR3 nucleotides are TGTGCCAGCAGTTTATCTTGGGCCAACTCCTACAATGAGCAGTTCTTC.

This clone has a single count. The chain joins TRBV6-5 to TRBJ2-1; D gene ambiguous. V was trimmed by 7 bases and J by 8 bases, leaving 21 bases between them. The V gene's germline CDR1 is MNHEY and CDR2 SVGAGI. The CDR3 has 15 amino acids. The CDR3 is CASKTPSVLLHEQFF. The CDR3 coding sequence is TGTGCCAGCAAGACTCCCTCCGTTCTTCTCCATGAGCAGTTCTTC.

The chain links TRBV19 to TRBJ1-2; D uncertain. The V end lost 6 bases, the J end lost 0 bases, and 8 bases lay between the germline ends. Germline values: CDR1 LNHDA, CDR2 SQIVND (reference sequence). The CDR3 length is 13 residues. Here the CDR3 reads CASRRTANYGYTF. The CDR3 DNA reads as TGTGCCAGTAGGAGGACTGCTAACTATGGCTACACCTTC.

J is TRBJ2-3 and V is TRBV28, with a possible D match to TRBD1 (5 bases). This CDR3 contains 17 residues. Germline V lookup: CDR1 MDHEN, CDR2 SYDVKM. The V and J ends lost 3 bases and 5 bases respectively, with 21 bases between them. CDR3 amino acids: CASSFQTLTVRGDTQYF. The CDR3, as DNA: TGTGCCAGCAGTTTCCAGACCTTGACAGTAAGGGGAGATACGCAGTATTTT.

The rearrangement uses TRBV10-2 and TRBJ2-1; TRBD2 agrees at 7 bases. The CDR3 extends over 15 amino acids. V lost 5 bases and J lost 3; bases outside the gene matches: 7. Germline values: CDR1 WSHSY, CDR2 SAAADI. The CDR3 sequence: CASSPLADFYNEQFF. In nucleotides, the CDR3 is TGCGCCAGCAGTCCCCTAGCGGATTTCTACAATGAGCAGTTCTTC.

The chain joins TRBV2 to TRBJ1-2; 7 positions agree with TRBD1. The V gene end was trimmed by 6 bases and the J gene end by 8 bases; junction bases not matched to a gene: 9. Germline V lookup: CDR1 SNHLY, CDR2 FYNNEI. This CDR3 region has 13 residues. CDR3: CASRETGAVGYTF. Here the CDR3 DNA reads TGTGCCAGCAGAGAAACAGGGGCAGTCGGCTACACCTTC.

V usage is TRBV9 and J usage is TRBJ1-2, with 12 bases matching TRBD1. From germline, CDR1 is SGDLS and CDR2 YYNGEE. The CDR3 consists of 18 residues. Germline trimming cut 4 bases from V and 0 bases from J; bases unmatched to any gene: 10. For the CDR3, the DNA is TGTGCCAGCAGCACCGGGACAGGGGGCCTCGAAGCTAACTATGGCTACACCTTC. This encodes CASSTGTGGLEANYGYTF.

This chain links TRBV27 with TRBJ2-5; 9 bases align to TRBD1. Near its end, the DNA agrees better with TRBJ2-7, so the J call may be wrong. Germline V CDR1 and CDR2: MNHEY, SMNVEV (reference sequence). The CDR3 totals 14 residues. The CDR3 bases are TGTGCCAGCAGTCTCACCGGGACAGGGTACGAGCAGTACTTC. This translates into CASSLTGTGYEQYF.

With respect to this clone: The same CDR3 is also encoded by other DNA sequences in this sample. The V call is TRBV6-5, the J call TRBJ1-1; tentatively, D is TRBD1 (5 bases). The CDR3 totals 11 residues. Trimming pared 8 bases from V and 4 bases from J, leaving 8 bases between. Germline CDR1 reads MNHEY; CDR2 reads SVGAGI. As DNA, the CDR3 is TGTGCCAGCCGGGGGGGCACTGAAGCTTTCTTT. Its translation is CASRGGTEAFF.

The rearrangement links TRBV12-5 to TRBJ2-2; 7 nucleotides agree with TRBD1. This CDR3 is built from 19 residues. The trim removed 1 base at V and 0 bases at J, leaving 11 bases unmatched. Germline CDR1 and CDR2: LGHNT and FRNRAP. The CDR3 loop reads CASGLAYDFRGSNTGELFF. In DNA, the CDR3 is TGTGCTAGTGGTTTGGCATACGATTTCAGGGGGTCGAACACCGGGGAGCTGTTTTTT.

This clone was recorded a few times. Additional DNA sequences in this sample encode the identical CDR3. This chain links TRBV19 with TRBJ1-5; no clear D gene. Germline CDR1 LNHDA, CDR2 SQIVND (reference sequence). The V and J ends lost 3 bases and 4 bases respectively, with 7 bases between them. The length of the CDR3 is 13 residues. The chain's CDR3 is CASSMSGNQPQHF. The CDR3 DNA follows: TGTGCCAGTAGTATGTCCGGTAATCAGCCCCAGCATTTT.

This clone was counted between two and nine times. The chain combines TRBV14 with TRBJ1-1; D perhaps matches TRBD1 (5 bases). Trimming stripped 3 bases from V and 5 bases from J, with 7 bases between. Germline values: CDR1 SGHDN, CDR2 FVKESK. This CDR3 is 12 amino acids long. CDR3 residues: CASSQGGTEAFF. In DNA form, the CDR3 reads TGTGCCAGCAGCCAGGGGGGTACTGAAGCTTTCTTT.

V is TRBV7-9 and J is TRBJ2-3; TRBD2 matches at 8 bases. CDR3 length: 15 amino acids. Germline loops: CDR1 SEHNR, CDR2 FQNEAQ (reference sequence). V lost 7 bases and J lost 0; bases outside the gene matches: 6. CDR3: CASTGLAQSTDTQYF. The CDR3 DNA follows: TGTGCCAGCACAGGACTAGCCCAGAGCACAGATACGCAGTATTTT. The full variable domain, with the rest looked up from reference TRBV7-9 and TRBJ2-3, is DTGVSQNPRHKITKRGQNVTFRCDPISEHNRLYWYRQTLGQGPEFLTYFQNEAQLEKSRLLSDRFSAERPKGSFSTLEIQRTEQGDSAMYLCASTGLAQSTDTQYFGPGTRLTVL.

CDR3 protein: CASSFRDTSYEQYF. CDR3 DNA: TGTGCCAGCTCGTTCCGGGACACTTCCTACGAGCAGTACTTC. This rearrangement joins TRBV2 to TRBJ2-7; tentative D call: TRBD1 (6 bases). Germline V gene data show CDR1 as SNHLY and CDR2 as FYNNEI. Trimming cost V 8 bases and J 1 base, with 15 bases left between them. The CDR3 totals 14 residues.

This sequence joins TRBV7-9 and TRBJ2-1; the match to TRBD1 covers 8 bases. CDR3 length equals 13 residues. Trimming took 10 bases from V and 0 from J; bases not matched to a gene: 2. Germline V CDR1 and CDR2: SEHNR, FQNEAQ (reference sequence). In DNA form, the CDR3 reads TGTGCCATGGACAGGGACTCCTACAATGAGCAGTTCTTC. Its protein is CAMDRDSYNEQFF.

The chain couples TRBV2 to TRBJ1-1, with 10 bases fitting TRBD1. CDR3 size: 15 residues. The V segment lost 6 bases and the J segment 0 bases; nucleotides outside the gene matches: 4. Germline V gene sequence: CDR1 SNHLY, CDR2 FYNNEI. CDR3 sequence (DNA): TGTGCCAGCAGCCGGGACAGGGGATTGAACACTGAAGCTTTCTTT. Its protein is CASSRDRGLNTEAFF.

The chain couples TRBV7-3 to TRBJ2-7; D is possibly TRBD1 (6 bases). There are 15 residues in the CDR3. The V and J ends lost 0 bases and 2 bases respectively, with 11 bases between them. Germline V lookup: CDR1 SGHTA, CDR2 FQGTGA. CDR3: CASSLTSQGTYEQYF. CDR3 nucleotide sequence: TGTGCCAGCAGCTTAACCAGTCAGGGGACCTACGAGCAGTACTTC.

This clone was seen once. The rearrangement links TRBV6-1 to TRBJ1-2, with D unresolved. The length of the CDR3 is 17 residues. Germline V lookup: CDR1 MNHNS, CDR2 SASEGT. Trimming pared 0 bases from V and 5 bases from J, leaving 19 bases between. CDR3 nucleotide sequence: TGTGCCAGCAGTGAAGCGGGCGGGAGGGAGTTGGTGTATGGCTACACCTTC. This translates into CASSEAGGRELVYGYTF.

The V call is TRBV9, the J call TRBJ2-3; TRBD2 matches at 10 bases. Losses at the gene ends were 0 bases for V and 5 bases for J; bases not matched to a gene: 0. This CDR3 has 14 amino acids. Germline CDR1 and CDR2: SGDLS and YYNGEE. The CDR3 sequence: CASSVGTSGDTQYF. The CDR3 DNA follows: TGTGCCAGCAGCGTAGGGACTAGCGGAGATACGCAGTATTTT.

The CDR3 DNA is TGTGCCAGCAGCTTCGTACTTCCTTACAATGAGCAGTTCTTC. Amino acids: CASSFVLPYNEQFF. The rearrangement links TRBV7-8 to TRBJ2-1; no clear D gene. This CDR3 has 14 residues. Germline assignment: CDR1 SGHVS and CDR2 FQNEAQ. V was cut by 3 bases and J by 4 bases, with 10 bases left in between.

The chain carries TRBV6-4 and TRBJ2-3, with 9 nucleotides matching TRBD2. Germline V gene sequence: CDR1 MRHNA, CDR2 SNTAGT. CDR3 length: 16 amino acids. V shed 3 bases and J 4 bases; nucleotides not matched to a gene: 8. CDR3 DNA: TGTGCCAGCAGTGAGGACGGAGCGGGAGGTTCAGATACGCAGTATTTT. This sequence encodes CASSEDGAGGSDTQYF.